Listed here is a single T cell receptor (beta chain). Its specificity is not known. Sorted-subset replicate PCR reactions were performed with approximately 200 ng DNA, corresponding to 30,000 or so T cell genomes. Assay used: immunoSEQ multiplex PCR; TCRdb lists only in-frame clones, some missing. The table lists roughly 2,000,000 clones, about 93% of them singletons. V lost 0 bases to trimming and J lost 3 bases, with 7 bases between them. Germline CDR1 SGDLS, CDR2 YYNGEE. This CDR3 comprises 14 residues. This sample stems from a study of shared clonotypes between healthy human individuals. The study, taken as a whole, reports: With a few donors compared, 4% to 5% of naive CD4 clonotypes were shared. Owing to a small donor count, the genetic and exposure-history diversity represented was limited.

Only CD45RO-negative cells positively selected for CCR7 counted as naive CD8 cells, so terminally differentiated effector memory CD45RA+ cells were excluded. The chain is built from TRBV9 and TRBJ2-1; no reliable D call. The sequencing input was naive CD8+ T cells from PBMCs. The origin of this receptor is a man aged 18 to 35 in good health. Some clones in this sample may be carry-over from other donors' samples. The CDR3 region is CASSVDNLYNEQFF. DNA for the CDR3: TGTGCCAGCAGCGTAGACAACCTCTACAATGAGCAGTTCTTC.